This TCR beta chain came from a study of cytomegalovirus exposure and HLA in healthy donors. Study-wide results and limits: Most sequenced TCRs were rare (though some public TCRs occurred in many donors). Later analysis associated a missense DCLRE1C variant with TCR beta V- and J-gene trimming. The study recorded 150 to 200 TCR beta chains that were cytomegalovirus-associated.

This PCR relied on a set of 60 Vbeta primers and 13 Jbeta primers. Per the original methods: Approximately 11 million of 65 million to 95 million unique TCR beta chains were shared, per a later count. Assay used: immunoSEQ multiplex PCR; TCRdb lists only in-frame clones, some missing. V and J calls and clone size are copied from that table; D and trimming were computed from the DNA. The sample data list over 100,000 clones. About this clone: Its antigen is not known.

V was pared by 5 bases and J by 6 bases, with 3 bases of the junction left unmatched. The germline gives CDR1 SGHRS, CDR2 YFSETQ. This CDR3 is built from 12 residues. This receptor was identified in a woman aged 40 to 50 in good health and CMV-seropositive. Sequenced material: PBMCs. The chain is built from TRBV5-1 and TRBJ1-1; 8 bases fit TRBD1. The CDR3 loop reads CASRAGGSEAFF. In nucleotides, the CDR3 is TGCGCCAGCAGGGCAGGGGGCTCTGAAGCTTTCTTT.